Listed below are T cell receptor beta chains from one sample, sequenced in a study of blood T cell repertoires in COVID-19. Here immunoSEQ multiplex PCR was the method, and the copy in TCRdb shows in-frame clones only, minus some. The top ten hold about 1.1% of the sample, which has fewer than 300,000 clones, about nine tenths seen once. What was sequenced was PBMCs or T cells enriched from blood (not recorded which). These receptors all stem from a young woman who had recovered from COVID-19. The CDR3 runs from the conserved cysteine through the conserved F or W. Each record gives: D gene, V gene, clone size, J gene, CDR3 protein, CDR3 DNA. The D gene is left open where the match is weak. Clone size is not always given. Where it is, it says once, few, many or a class for expanded clones.

d_call: TRBD2; v_call: TRBV28; clone_size: NA; j_call: TRBJ2-7; cdr3_aa: CASSAGTSFSYEQYF; cdr3_nt: TGTGCCAGCAGTGCCGGGACTAGCTTTTCCTACGAGCAGTACTTC
d_call: TRBD1; v_call: TRBV25-1; clone_size: once; j_call: TRBJ1-1; cdr3_aa: CASSDWDRVKAFF; cdr3_nt: TGTGCCAGCAGTGACTGGGACAGGGTAAAGGCTTTCTTT
d_call: NA; v_call: TRBV28; clone_size: NA; j_call: TRBJ2-7; cdr3_aa: CASSPPGRVHEQYF; cdr3_nt: TGTGCCAGCAGTCCCCCCGGTCGGGTCCACGAGCAGTACTTC
d_call: NA; v_call: TRBV18; clone_size: NA; j_call: TRBJ2-1; cdr3_aa: CASSQLTRSSYNEQFF; cdr3_nt: TGTGCCAGCTCACAATTGACAAGAAGCTCCTACAATGAGCAGTTCTTC
d_call: TRBD1; v_call: TRBV18; clone_size: NA; j_call: TRBJ1-2; cdr3_aa: CASSLEGAYGYTF; cdr3_nt: TGTGCCAGCTCATTAGAGGGGGCCTATGGCTACACCTTC
d_call: TRBD1; v_call: TRBV7-2; clone_size: NA; j_call: TRBJ1-6; cdr3_aa: CASSTVTTGGYNSPLHF; cdr3_nt: TGTGCCAGCAGCACCGTCACGACAGGGGGCTATAATTCACCCCTCCACTTT
d_call: NA; v_call: TRBV27; clone_size: NA; j_call: TRBJ2-2; cdr3_aa: CASSLRESTGELFF; cdr3_nt: TGTGCCAGCAGTTTACGGGAGTCCACCGGGGAGCTGTTTTTT
d_call: NA; v_call: TRBV6-5; clone_size: NA; j_call: TRBJ1-5; cdr3_aa: CASSYSRGGNQPQHF; cdr3_nt: TGTGCCAGCAGTTACTCTCGGGGGGGAAACCAGCCCCAGCATTTT
d_call: NA; v_call: TRBV7-6; clone_size: NA; j_call: TRBJ2-2; cdr3_aa: CASSYYLQGLSGELFF; cdr3_nt: TGTGCCAGCAGCTACTACCTACAGGGTTTATCGGGGGAGCTGTTTTTT
d_call: TRBD1; v_call: TRBV18; clone_size: once; j_call: TRBJ2-1; cdr3_aa: CASSPLAHRGAHNEQFF; cdr3_nt: TGTGCCAGCTCACCACTTGCACACAGGGGGGCACACAATGAGCAGTTCTTC
d_call: TRBD2; v_call: TRBV29-1; clone_size: NA; j_call: TRBJ2-2; cdr3_aa: CSVRRLGGRGTGELFF; cdr3_nt: TGCAGCGTCAGGCGCCTGGGCGGGAGGGGGACCGGGGAGCTGTTTTTT
d_call: TRBD1; v_call: TRBV15; clone_size: once; j_call: TRBJ1-2; cdr3_aa: CATSRRTGVGYTF; cdr3_nt: TGTGCCACCAGCAGACGGACAGGGGTAGGCTACACCTTC
d_call: TRBD1; v_call: TRBV19; clone_size: NA; j_call: TRBJ1-5; cdr3_aa: CASTTQGFSNQPQHF; cdr3_nt: TGTGCCAGTACCACACAGGGGTTTAGCAATCAGCCCCAGCATTTT
d_call: TRBD2; v_call: TRBV19; clone_size: NA; j_call: TRBJ2-1; cdr3_aa: CASSTLGLAGGNEQFF; cdr3_nt: TGTGCCAGTAGTACTCTGGGACTAGCGGGGGGGAATGAGCAGTTCTTC
d_call: NA; v_call: TRBV30; clone_size: NA; j_call: TRBJ1-5; cdr3_aa: CAWSVRQGRQPQHF; cdr3_nt: TGTGCCTGGAGTGTCCGGCAGGGTCGGCAGCCCCAGCATTTT
d_call: TRBD2; v_call: TRBV5-6; clone_size: NA; j_call: TRBJ2-1; cdr3_aa: CASSRDYPNEQFF; cdr3_nt: TGTGCCAGCAGTCGGGACTACCCCAATGAGCAGTTCTTC
d_call: NA; v_call: TRBV5-1; clone_size: NA; j_call: TRBJ2-7; cdr3_aa: CASSSGLPGTYEQYF; cdr3_nt: TGCGCCAGCAGTTCGGGACTCCCGGGCACCTACGAGCAGTACTTC
d_call: NA; v_call: TRBV28; clone_size: NA; j_call: TRBJ1-5; cdr3_aa: CASSLTSLTGRNQPQHF; cdr3_nt: TGTGCCAGCAGTTTAACCAGCCTGACAGGTAGGAATCAGCCCCAGCATTTT
d_call: NA; v_call: TRBV28; clone_size: NA; j_call: TRBJ1-4; cdr3_aa: CASSLGGASNEKLFF; cdr3_nt: TGTGCCAGCAGTTTGGGGGGGGCGAGTAATGAAAAACTGTTTTTT
d_call: TRBD2; v_call: TRBV4-1; clone_size: NA; j_call: TRBJ2-1; cdr3_aa: CASSQDWRGVAGPRHRNEQFF; cdr3_nt: TGCGCCAGCAGCCAAGATTGGCGGGGAGTAGCGGGGCCTAGACACCGAAATGAGCAGTTCTTC
d_call: NA; v_call: TRBV28; clone_size: NA; j_call: TRBJ2-1; cdr3_aa: CASSFGSYFRVRDNEQFF; cdr3_nt: TGTGCCAGCAGTTTCGGGTCTTATTTCAGGGTACGGGACAATGAGCAGTTCTTC
d_call: NA; v_call: TRBV7-3; clone_size: NA; j_call: TRBJ2-1; cdr3_aa: CASSLIGRGDNEQFF; cdr3_nt: TGTGCCAGCAGCTTAATCGGCAGGGGAGACAATGAGCAGTTCTTC
d_call: NA; v_call: TRBV3-1/TRBV3-2; clone_size: NA; j_call: TRBJ1-2; cdr3_aa: CASSQGEAGARGYTF; cdr3_nt: TGTGCCAGCAGCCAAGGTGAGGCAGGGGCGCGAGGCTACACCTTC
d_call: TRBD2; v_call: TRBV3-1/TRBV3-2; clone_size: NA; j_call: TRBJ2-5; cdr3_aa: CASSQGFVTSGTQETQYF; cdr3_nt: TGTGCCAGCAGCCAAGGATTCGTTACTAGCGGGACCCAAGAGACCCAGTACTTC
d_call: NA; v_call: TRBV30; clone_size: NA; j_call: TRBJ1-2; cdr3_aa: CAWGPGLRGGYTF; cdr3_nt: TGTGCCTGGGGGCCGGGACTGAGGGGTGGCTACACCTTC
d_call: TRBD2; v_call: TRBV7-3; clone_size: once; j_call: TRBJ2-1; cdr3_aa: CASSLYSGRADEQFF; cdr3_nt: TGTGCCAGCAGCTTATATAGCGGGAGGGCCGATGAGCAGTTCTTC
d_call: TRBD1; v_call: TRBV28; clone_size: NA; j_call: TRBJ2-3; cdr3_aa: CASSSTGDGTDTQYF; cdr3_nt: TGTGCCAGCAGTTCTACAGGGGATGGCACAGATACGCAGTATTTT
d_call: TRBD1; v_call: TRBV7-8; clone_size: NA; j_call: TRBJ1-1; cdr3_aa: CASSRPGQGTRAFF; cdr3_nt: TGTGCCAGCAGCCGTCCGGGACAGGGAACCCGAGCTTTCTTT
d_call: NA; v_call: TRBV19; clone_size: NA; j_call: TRBJ2-2; cdr3_aa: CASSIRGASTGELFF; cdr3_nt: TGTGCCAGTAGTATTCGGGGAGCTTCGACCGGGGAGCTGTTTTTT